Listed below are T cell receptor beta chains from one sample, sequenced in a study of Graves' ophthalmopathy and Graves' hyperthyroidism. One entry per CDR3 protein results from TCRdb running MiXCR on the multiplex PCR reads. The sample shows under 800,000 distinct CDR3 sequences, about a fifth of them seen only once. Sequenced: peripheral blood. These receptors originate from a woman younger than 30 with stable Graves' hyperthyroidism. Some clones in this sample may be carry-over from other donors' samples. CDR3s include the opening cysteine and the closing phenylalanine or tryptophan. The order of the fields is D gene, V gene, J gene, clone size, CDR3 protein, CDR3 DNA. D genes are given only for firm matches. Size is omitted from some rows. Given values are once, few, many or a class for expanded clones.

NA	TRBV20-1	TRBJ2-7	NA	CSARVGGLPYEQYF	TGCAGTGCTAGAGTTGGAGGCCTCCCCTACGAGCAGTACTTC
NA	TRBV28	TRBJ1-1	NA	CASSWRRGGTEAFF	TGTGCCAGCAGCTGGAGGAGGGGGGGTACTGAAGCTTTCTTT
NA	TRBV9	TRBJ1-2	many	CASSGPVPGYGYTF	TGTGCCAGCAGCGGACCTGTACCCGGCTATGGCTACACCTTC
NA	TRBV12-3/TRBV12-4	TRBJ1-1	many	CASSLVDSLYTEAFF	TGTGCCAGCAGTTTAGTTGACTCGCTCTACACTGAAGCTTTCTTT
NA	TRBV6-1	TRBJ1-2	NA	CATRDQYYGYTF	TGTGCCACGCGGGACCAGTACTATGGCTACACCTTC
NA	TRBV2	TRBJ1-5	NA	CASTLDGYSNQPQHF	TGTGCCAGCACCCTGGACGGTTATAGCAATCAGCCCCAGCATTTT
NA	TRBV2	TRBJ2-7	many	CASRPLPISYEQYF	TGTGCCAGCAGGCCACTTCCGATCTCATACGAGCAGTACTTC
NA	TRBV20-1	TRBJ1-5	once	CSAGGKEDQPQHF	TGCAGCGCAGGAGGGAAGGAGGATCAGCCCCAGCATTTT
NA	TRBV2	TRBJ1-5	many	CASSFQIHQPQHF	TGTGCCAGCAGTTTCCAGATACATCAGCCCCAGCATTTT
NA	TRBV5-1	TRBJ1-3	few	CASSLDGHANTIYF	TGCGCCAGCAGCTTGGATGGGCACGCAAACACCATATATTTT
NA	TRBV6-5	TRBJ1-6	many	CASSYSRTTSPLHF	TGTGCCAGCAGTTACTCAAGGACCACTTCACCCCTCCACTTT
NA	TRBV6-1	TRBJ1-5	many	CASNPGGGNQPQHF	TGTGCCAGCAACCCTGGTGGCGGCAATCAGCCCCAGCATTTT
NA	TRBV4-3	TRBJ1-1	few	CASSRKPKAEAFF	TGCGCCAGCAGCCGTAAGCCTAAGGCTGAAGCTTTCTTT
TRBD2	TRBV6-5	TRBJ2-5	many	CASSYSGGGGETQYF	TGTGCCAGCAGTTACTCCGGCGGGGGAGGCGAGACCCAGTACTTC
NA	TRBV19	TRBJ1-2	NA	CASSIGLSYTF	TGTGCCAGTAGTATAGGACTAAGCTACACCTTC
NA	TRBV5-1	TRBJ1-5	NA	CASSFEGVQPQHF	TGCGCCAGCAGCTTCGAGGGGGTTCAGCCCCAGCATTTT
TRBD2	TRBV12-3/TRBV12-4	TRBJ2-5	NA	CASRLTSGQGTQYF	TGTGCCAGCAGGCTGACTAGCGGGCAAGGGACCCAGTACTTC
NA	TRBV20-1	TRBJ2-4	once	CSEGELTKNIQYF	TGCAGTGAGGGGGAACTAACCAAAAACATTCAGTACTTC
NA	TRBV20-1	TRBJ1-5	NA	CSARDAGTQSNQPQHF	TGCAGTGCTAGAGATGCCGGGACCCAGAGCAATCAGCCCCAGCATTTT
TRBD2	TRBV19	TRBJ2-5	few	CAASRTSGRFTETQYF	TGTGCCGCTTCCCGAACTAGCGGGAGGTTCACAGAGACCCAGTACTTC
TRBD1	TRBV20-1	TRBJ2-7	many	CSAADRGLREQYF	TGCAGTGCCGCAGACAGGGGGCTACGAGAGCAGTACTTC
NA	TRBV24-1	TRBJ1-2	NA	CATSDNRVGYTF	TGTGCCACCAGTGACAACAGGGTTGGCTACACCTTC
TRBD1	TRBV6-1	TRBJ2-7	many	CASTASRGLDEQYF	TGTGCCAGCACCGCCTCCAGGGGGCTAGACGAGCAGTACTTC
NA	TRBV19	TRBJ1-5	many	CASSIYQGNQPQHF	TGTGCCAGTAGTATATATCAGGGAAATCAGCCCCAGCATTTT
NA	TRBV5-1	TRBJ2-7	NA	CASSLWPGLDYEQYF	TGCGCCAGCAGCTTGTGGCCAGGGTTGGACTACGAGCAGTACTTC
TRBD2	TRBV11-1	TRBJ2-5	NA	CASSFVALAGGPGQTQYF	TGTGCCAGCAGCTTCGTGGCCCTAGCGGGAGGGCCGGGACAGACCCAGTACTTC
TRBD2	TRBV7-3	TRBJ2-7	NA	CASSLTSGGVEQYF	TGTGCCAGCAGCTTAACTAGCGGGGGGGTCGAGCAGTACTTC
TRBD1	TRBV6-5	TRBJ1-2	NA	CASSWDRGRNYGYTF	TGTGCCAGCAGTTGGGACAGGGGGCGAAACTATGGCTACACCTTC